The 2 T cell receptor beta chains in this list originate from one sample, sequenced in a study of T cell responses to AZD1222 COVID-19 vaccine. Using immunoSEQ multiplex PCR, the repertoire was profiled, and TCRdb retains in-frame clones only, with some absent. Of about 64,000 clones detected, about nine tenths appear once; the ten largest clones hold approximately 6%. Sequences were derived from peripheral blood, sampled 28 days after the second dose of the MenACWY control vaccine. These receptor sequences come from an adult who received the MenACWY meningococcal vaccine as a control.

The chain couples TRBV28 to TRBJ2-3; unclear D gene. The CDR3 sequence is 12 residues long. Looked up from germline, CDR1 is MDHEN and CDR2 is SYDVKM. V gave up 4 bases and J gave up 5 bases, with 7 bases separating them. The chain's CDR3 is CASSSGLDTQYF. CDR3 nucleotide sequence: TGTGCCAGCAGTTCCGGGCTAGATACGCAGTATTTT.

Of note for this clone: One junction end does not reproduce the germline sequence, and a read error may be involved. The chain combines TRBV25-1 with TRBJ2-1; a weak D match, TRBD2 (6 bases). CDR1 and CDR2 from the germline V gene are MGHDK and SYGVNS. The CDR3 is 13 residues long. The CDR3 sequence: CASSRDSHNEQFF. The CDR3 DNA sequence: TGTGCCAGCAGCCGGGACTCCCACAATGAGCAGTTCTTC.